This T cell receptor beta chain emerged from a study of CDR3 diversity in severe acne. V was shortened by 8 bases and J by 1 base, with 14 bases between the two germline ends. This CDR3 spans 14 amino acids. CDR1 and CDR2 from the germline V gene are SNHLY and FYNNEI. In this sample, this clonotype turned up once. TCRdb processed the PCR reads anew with MiXCR; each CDR3 protein has one entry. The table lists about 76,000 distinct CDR3 sequences, roughly 51% of them singletons. This TCR came from a male donor in good health, without acne. The J gene is TRBJ1-1, the V gene TRBV2; D unresolved. The sequenced sample consisted of blood. The CDR3 bases are TGTGCCAGCGGAGCGAGGTTGAGGAACACTGAAGCTTTCTTT. As protein: CASGARLRNTEAFF.